The 3 T cell receptor beta chains in this list originate from one sample, sequenced in a study of blood T cell repertoires in COVID-19. Measured with immunoSEQ multiplex PCR; TCRdb has only the in-frame clones, and not every one. The sample shows 50,000 or so clones, around 80% of them seen only once. The sequencing sample was made of peripheral blood. Source of these receptors: a man between 65 and 85 years old with acute or convalescent COVID-19.

The chain combines TRBV5-5 with TRBJ2-5, with 7 nucleotides matching TRBD2. The CDR3 has 14 amino acids. Trimming cost V 3 bases and J 5 bases; bases outside gene matches: 7. In germline, CDR1 is SGHKS, CDR2 YYEKEE (reference sequence). The CDR3 spells CASSSGLVGETQYF. The CDR3, as DNA: TGTGCCAGCAGCTCAGGACTAGTGGGGGAGACCCAGTACTTC.

This clone has a single count. The chain recombines TRBV7-2 with TRBJ2-7, with 9 bases identical to TRBD2. CDR3 length equals 15 residues. Trimming cost V 4 bases and J 4 bases; bases outside gene matches: 8. Germline values: CDR1 SGHTA, CDR2 FQGNSA. The CDR3 DNA reads as TGTGCCAGCAGCTGGGGTCAGCGGGGGGTATACGAGCAGTACTTC. Its protein is CASSWGQRGVYEQYF.

In this sample, this clone turned up a few times. The J gene is TRBJ2-3, the V gene TRBV30; 11 positions agree with TRBD2. After removal of 2 bases from V and 4 bases from J, the junction contained 2 bases not matched to a gene. Germline CDR1 is GTSNPN and CDR2 is SVGIG (reference sequence). CDR3 length: 14 residues. The CDR3 DNA reads TGTGCCTGGAGTTCTAGCGGGAGGCCAGATACGCAGTATTTT. Translating it yields CAWSSSGRPDTQYF.